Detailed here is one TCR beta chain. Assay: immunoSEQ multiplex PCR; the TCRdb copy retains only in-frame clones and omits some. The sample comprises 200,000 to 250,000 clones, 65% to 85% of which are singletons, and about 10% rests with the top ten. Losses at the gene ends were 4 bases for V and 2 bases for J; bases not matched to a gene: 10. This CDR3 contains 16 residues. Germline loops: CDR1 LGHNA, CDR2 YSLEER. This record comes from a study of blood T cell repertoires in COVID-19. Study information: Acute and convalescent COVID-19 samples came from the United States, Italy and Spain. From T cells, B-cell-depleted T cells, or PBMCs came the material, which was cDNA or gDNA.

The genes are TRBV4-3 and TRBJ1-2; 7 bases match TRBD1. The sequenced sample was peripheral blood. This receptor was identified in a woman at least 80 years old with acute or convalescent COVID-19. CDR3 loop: CASSPGQQPLNYGYTF. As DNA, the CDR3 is TGCGCCAGCAGCCCGGGACAGCAACCTCTAAACTATGGCTACACCTTC.